The 7 T cell receptor beta chains in this list originate from one sample, sequenced in a study of T cell repertoires in cytomegalovirus infection. In TCRdb, the reads were re-called with MiXCR into one record per CDR3 protein. Of 750,000 to 950,000 distinct CDR3 sequences listed, 29% are singletons. No antigen has been identified for these receptors. The material was cultured CD8+ T cells from PBMCs, obtained from culture after CMV antigen stimulation. The receptors shown here come from a human donor in good health (CMV status not recorded). Some clones in this sample may be carry-over from other donors' samples.

This clonotype was recorded many times. This rearrangement joins TRBV10-3 to TRBJ1-3; D is unresolved. V was shortened by 7 bases and J by 6 bases, with 13 bases between the two germline ends. Germline lookup yields CDR1 ENHRY and CDR2 SYGVKD. The CDR3 length is 13 residues. In DNA form, the CDR3 reads TGTGCCATCAAAGGCTTAGACCAAAACACCATATATTTT. Translation gives CAIKGLDQNTIYF.

Ten or more counts support this clonotype. CDR3 sequence: CASSFGGENYGYTF. The CDR3 DNA reads TGTGCCAGCAGTTTCGGTGGGGAGAACTATGGCTACACCTTC. This chain uses TRBV27 with TRBJ1-2; D gene unclear. The CDR3 is 14 amino acids. V gave up 3 bases and J gave up 2 bases, with 10 bases separating them. Germline-derived CDR1 and CDR2 are MNHEY and SMNVEV (reference sequence).

Concerning this clonotype itself: This CDR3 fails to terminate in the conserved phenylalanine or tryptophan, so it likely reflects a read error. The limits of the CDR3 on the DNA are not certain, so only TCRdb's listed CDR3 is given. The rearrangement joins TRBV2 to TRBJ2-1. The CDR3 has 8 residues if both end residues are counted. Per germline, CDR1 SNHLY and CDR2 FYNNEI. The CDR3: CASSEQGL.

This clonotype came up a few times. The chain joins TRBV7-6 to TRBJ2-1, with 12 bases fitting TRBD1. CDR3 length equals 18 residues. From germline, CDR1 is SGHVS and CDR2 FNYEAQ. With V trimmed by 5 bases and J by 4 bases, 12 bases remained unmatched. This chain's CDR3 is CASSHPRDRGLIYNEQFF. Written as DNA, the CDR3 is TGTGCCAGCAGCCACCCCCGGGACAGGGGGCTAATATACAATGAGCAGTTCTTC.

This clonotype has at least ten counts. This rearrangement joins TRBV7-6 to TRBJ2-5, with D tentatively TRBD1 (6 bases). This CDR3 spans 16 amino acids. In germline, CDR1 is SGHVS, CDR2 FNYEAQ. The CDR3 sequence: CASGVGRGSRQETQYF. CDR3 DNA sequence: TGTGCAAGCGGAGTCGGCAGGGGTAGTAGGCAAGAGACCCAGTACTTC.

In its sample, this clonotype was seen a few times. The J gene is TRBJ1-2, the V gene TRBV7-9; 9 bases agree with TRBD1. Germline V gene sequence: CDR1 SEHNR, CDR2 FQNEAQ (reference sequence). V lost 1 base and J lost 2; bases outside the gene matches: 5. This CDR3 contains 16 residues. DNA for the CDR3: TGTGCCAGCAGCTTAGGTAGGGACAGGGCAAACTATGGCTACACCTTC. This codes for CASSLGRDRANYGYTF.

The J gene is TRBJ2-2, the V gene TRBV19, with D possibly being TRBD1 (6 bases). Germline values: CDR1 LNHDA, CDR2 SQIVND (reference sequence). V dropped 4 bases and J dropped 4 bases, with 19 bases sitting between them. There are 17 residues in the CDR3. The CDR3 reads CASSKGQFGPFTGELFF. The CDR3 coding sequence is TGTGCCAGTAGTAAGGGACAATTCGGCCCCTTCACCGGGGAGCTGTTTTTT.